A selection of T cell receptor beta chains follows, all from one sample in a study of blood T cell repertoires in COVID-19. Method: immunoSEQ multiplex PCR; TCRdb's copy keeps in-frame clones and lacks some. Of 100,000 or so clones listed, about 85% are singletons. Sample: peripheral blood. The receptors come from a human donor in a cohort sampled during active COVID-19. Each CDR3 is given with its conserved first and last residue. The order of the fields is CDR3 protein, CDR3 DNA, D gene, J gene, V gene, clone size. D genes are given only for firm matches. Clone size, where shown, is once, few, many, or a class for clones that have expanded.

CDR3 protein: CASRPSGGEETQYF; CDR3 DNA: TGTGCCAGCAGACCTAGCGGGGGGGAAGAGACCCAGTACTTC; D gene: TRBD2; J gene: TRBJ2-5; V gene: TRBV4-2; clone size: NA
CDR3 protein: CASSQTVPNEKLFF; CDR3 DNA: TGTGCCAGCAGCCAGACAGTGCCGAATGAAAAACTGTTTTTT; D gene: NA; J gene: TRBJ1-4; V gene: TRBV5-5; clone size: NA
CDR3 protein: CASSYGANEQFF; CDR3 DNA: TGTGCCAGCAGTTACGGAGCTAATGAGCAGTTCTTC; D gene: NA; J gene: TRBJ2-1; V gene: TRBV6-2/TRBV6-3; clone size: NA
CDR3 protein: CASSAGIVETQYF; CDR3 DNA: TGTGCCAGTAGTGCCGGGATTGTCGAGACCCAGTACTTC; D gene: NA; J gene: TRBJ2-5; V gene: TRBV19; clone size: NA
CDR3 protein: CASSPGQFTDTQYF; CDR3 DNA: TGTGCCAGCAGCCCCGGACAGTTCACAGATACGCAGTATTTT; D gene: NA; J gene: TRBJ2-3; V gene: TRBV7-2; clone size: NA
CDR3 protein: CASSRGAGASSGELFF; CDR3 DNA: TGTGCCAGCAGCCGAGGTGCGGGAGCCAGCTCCGGGGAGCTGTTTTTT; D gene: TRBD2; J gene: TRBJ2-2; V gene: TRBV4-2; clone size: once
CDR3 protein: CASSLASGGAGYEQYF; CDR3 DNA: TGCGCCAGCAGCTTGGCCTCAGGGGGCGCGGGCTACGAGCAGTACTTC; D gene: TRBD1; J gene: TRBJ2-7; V gene: TRBV5-1; clone size: NA
CDR3 protein: CASSYDRSYEQYF; CDR3 DNA: TGTGCCAGCAGTTACGACAGATCCTACGAGCAGTACTTC; D gene: NA; J gene: TRBJ2-7; V gene: TRBV6-5; clone size: NA
CDR3 protein: CASSQDGGSGNEQFF; CDR3 DNA: TGCGCCAGCAGCCAAGATGGGGGGTCAGGCAATGAGCAGTTCTTC; D gene: NA; J gene: TRBJ2-1; V gene: TRBV4-3; clone size: NA
CDR3 protein: CASSKVRQGGSYEQYF; CDR3 DNA: TGCGCCAGCAGCAAAGTTAGACAGGGTGGCTCCTACGAGCAGTACTTC; D gene: TRBD1; J gene: TRBJ2-7; V gene: TRBV5-1; clone size: NA
CDR3 protein: CASSQEGQLTTEAFF; CDR3 DNA: TGCGCCAGCAGCCAAGAGGGACAACTGACCACTGAAGCTTTCTTT; D gene: NA; J gene: TRBJ1-1; V gene: TRBV4-1; clone size: once
CDR3 protein: CASSLSLQLYGYTF; CDR3 DNA: TGTGCCAGCAGCTTATCTCTACAGCTCTATGGCTACACCTTC; D gene: NA; J gene: TRBJ1-2; V gene: TRBV7-9; clone size: NA
CDR3 protein: CASSPTGTGLRRGTEAFF; CDR3 DNA: TGTGCCAGCTCACCAACCGGGACAGGTCTCCGGAGAGGCACTGAAGCTTTCTTT; D gene: TRBD1; J gene: TRBJ1-1; V gene: TRBV18; clone size: NA
CDR3 protein: CASSERTGSEQYF; CDR3 DNA: TGTGCCAGCAGCGAGAGGACAGGGAGCGAGCAGTACTTC; D gene: TRBD1; J gene: TRBJ2-7; V gene: TRBV6-5; clone size: NA
CDR3 protein: CASSQGQGGAGNTDTQYF; CDR3 DNA: TGTGCCAGCAGCCAGGGACAGGGAGGAGCGGGAAATACGGATACGCAGTATTTT; D gene: TRBD1; J gene: TRBJ2-3; V gene: TRBV7-9; clone size: NA
CDR3 protein: CASSPSVSYEQYF; CDR3 DNA: TGTGCCAGCAGCCCCTCCGTCTCCTACGAGCAGTACTTC; D gene: NA; J gene: TRBJ2-7; V gene: TRBV3-1/TRBV3-2; clone size: NA
CDR3 protein: CASSPDYGYTF; CDR3 DNA: TGTGCCAGCTCACCCGACTATGGCTACACCTTC; D gene: NA; J gene: TRBJ1-2; V gene: TRBV18; clone size: NA
CDR3 protein: CASSYDQGANVLTF; CDR3 DNA: TGTGCCAGCAGTTACGACCAGGGAGCCAACGTCCTGACTTTC; D gene: NA; J gene: TRBJ2-6; V gene: TRBV6-6; clone size: NA
CDR3 protein: CASSYSGTGRPEQYF; CDR3 DNA: TGTGCCAGCAGTTACTCAGGGACAGGAAGGCCCGAGCAGTACTTC; D gene: TRBD1; J gene: TRBJ2-7; V gene: TRBV6-6; clone size: NA
CDR3 protein: CASSAGGSYTF; CDR3 DNA: TGTGCCAGCAGTGCCGGGGGGAGCTACACCTTC; D gene: NA; J gene: TRBJ1-2; V gene: TRBV25-1; clone size: NA
CDR3 protein: CASSLAGGGYYEQYF; CDR3 DNA: TGCGCCAGCAGCTTGGCCGGGGGGGGCTACTACGAGCAGTACTTC; D gene: TRBD2; J gene: TRBJ2-7; V gene: TRBV5-1; clone size: NA
CDR3 protein: CSVGTGVSYEQYF; CDR3 DNA: TGCAGCGTTGGGACAGGGGTCTCCTACGAGCAGTACTTC; D gene: TRBD1; J gene: TRBJ2-7; V gene: TRBV29-1; clone size: NA
CDR3 protein: CASSRFKGDTEAFF; CDR3 DNA: TGTGCCAGCTCAAGGTTCAAGGGGGACACTGAAGCTTTCTTT; D gene: NA; J gene: TRBJ1-1; V gene: TRBV18; clone size: NA
CDR3 protein: CASSVATSSYEQYF; CDR3 DNA: TGTGCCAGCAGCGTGGCCACTAGCTCCTACGAGCAGTACTTC; D gene: NA; J gene: TRBJ2-7; V gene: TRBV9; clone size: NA
CDR3 protein: CASSDLGPGERTDTQYF; CDR3 DNA: TGTGCCAGCAGTGATCTCGGTCCGGGAGAGCGCACAGATACGCAGTATTTT; D gene: NA; J gene: TRBJ2-3; V gene: TRBV2; clone size: NA
CDR3 protein: CASSLGGDQPQHF; CDR3 DNA: TGTGCCAGCAGCTTGGGGGGAGACCAGCCCCAGCATTTT; D gene: NA; J gene: TRBJ1-5; V gene: TRBV5-6; clone size: NA
CDR3 protein: CASSGSGRRQETQYF; CDR3 DNA: TGTGCCAGCAGCGGTAGCGGGAGAAGGCAAGAGACCCAGTACTTC; D gene: TRBD2; J gene: TRBJ2-5; V gene: TRBV9; clone size: NA
CDR3 protein: CASSLPPGLAGGPVGELFF; CDR3 DNA: TGTGCCAGCAGCTTACCACCGGGACTAGCGGGGGGGCCTGTCGGGGAGCTGTTTTTT; D gene: TRBD2; J gene: TRBJ2-2; V gene: TRBV7-3; clone size: NA
CDR3 protein: CASSFAGLAKNIQYF; CDR3 DNA: TGTGCCAGCAGTTTTGCGGGGCTAGCCAAAAACATTCAGTACTTC; D gene: NA; J gene: TRBJ2-4; V gene: TRBV28; clone size: NA
CDR3 protein: CASSPVPSAEETQYF; CDR3 DNA: TGCGCCAGCAGCCCGGTGCCCAGCGCTGAAGAGACCCAGTACTTC; D gene: NA; J gene: TRBJ2-5; V gene: TRBV5-1; clone size: NA
CDR3 protein: CASITTGSLANYGYTF; CDR3 DNA: TGTGCCAGCATCACTACGGGGAGCCTAGCTAACTATGGCTACACCTTC; D gene: NA; J gene: TRBJ1-2; V gene: TRBV28; clone size: NA
CDR3 protein: CASSDRLAGGANEQFF; CDR3 DNA: TGTGCCAGCAGCGACAGACTAGCGGGAGGGGCTAATGAGCAGTTCTTC; D gene: TRBD2; J gene: TRBJ2-1; V gene: TRBV7-9; clone size: few
CDR3 protein: CASSEALLPGFYYEQYF; CDR3 DNA: TGTGCCAGCAGTGAAGCGCTCCTTCCAGGCTTTTATTACGAGCAGTACTTC; D gene: NA; J gene: TRBJ2-7; V gene: TRBV6-1; clone size: once
CDR3 protein: CASSPRDRGRACEQYF; CDR3 DNA: TGTGCCAGCAGCCCCCGGGACAGGGGTAGGGCTTGCGAGCAGTACTTC; D gene: TRBD1; J gene: TRBJ2-7; V gene: TRBV3-1/TRBV3-2; clone size: NA
CDR3 protein: CASSPLAGTSYEQYF; CDR3 DNA: TGTGCCAGCAGCCCCCTAGCGGGGACCTCCTACGAGCAGTACTTC; D gene: TRBD2; J gene: TRBJ2-7; V gene: TRBV7-2; clone size: NA
CDR3 protein: CASSFDFYGYTF; CDR3 DNA: TGTGCCAGCAGCTTCGACTTTTACGGCTACACCTTC; D gene: NA; J gene: TRBJ1-2; V gene: TRBV7-9; clone size: NA
CDR3 protein: CASGASGANVLTF; CDR3 DNA: TGTGCCAGCGGGGCTTCTGGGGCCAACGTCCTGACTTTC; D gene: NA; J gene: TRBJ2-6; V gene: TRBV13; clone size: NA
CDR3 protein: CASSLGSWGVAFF; CDR3 DNA: TGTGCCAGCAGCCTAGGGTCTTGGGGAGTAGCTTTCTTT; D gene: NA; J gene: TRBJ1-1; V gene: TRBV14; clone size: NA
CDR3 protein: CASSYGQNDGYTF; CDR3 DNA: TGTGCCAGCAGTTACGGACAGAACGATGGCTACACCTTC; D gene: NA; J gene: TRBJ1-2; V gene: TRBV2; clone size: NA
CDR3 protein: CASSLQGGETQYF; CDR3 DNA: TGTGCCAGCAGCTTACAGGGAGGAGAGACCCAGTACTTC; D gene: NA; J gene: TRBJ2-5; V gene: TRBV11-3; clone size: NA
CDR3 protein: CASSTMRDSHTEAFF; CDR3 DNA: TGTGCCAGCAGTACCATGCGGGACAGTCACACTGAAGCTTTCTTT; D gene: TRBD1; J gene: TRBJ1-1; V gene: TRBV6-5; clone size: NA
CDR3 protein: CASSKTGKVMNTEAFF; CDR3 DNA: TGTGCCAGCAGCAAGACAGGGAAGGTCATGAACACTGAAGCTTTCTTT; D gene: TRBD1; J gene: TRBJ1-1; V gene: TRBV9; clone size: NA
CDR3 protein: CASSSQGWEEPQHF; CDR3 DNA: TGTGCCAGCAGCTCACAGGGGTGGGAGGAGCCCCAGCATTTT; D gene: TRBD1; J gene: TRBJ1-5; V gene: TRBV5-6; clone size: few
CDR3 protein: CAWGTGRFQPQHF; CDR3 DNA: TGTGCCTGGGGGACAGGAAGGTTTCAGCCCCAGCATTTT; D gene: TRBD1; J gene: TRBJ1-5; V gene: TRBV30; clone size: NA
CDR3 protein: CASSLHHTAAANYGYTF; CDR3 DNA: TGTGCCAGTAGTCTCCACCATACGGCGGCCGCTAACTATGGCTACACCTTC; D gene: NA; J gene: TRBJ1-2; V gene: TRBV19; clone size: NA
CDR3 protein: CASSWGVAEAFF; CDR3 DNA: TGTGCCAGCAGCTGGGGAGTGGCTGAAGCTTTCTTT; D gene: NA; J gene: TRBJ1-1; V gene: TRBV5-4; clone size: NA
CDR3 protein: CASSFGGQGGGAFF; CDR3 DNA: TGTGCCAGCAGTTTCGGGGGACAGGGCGGTGGGGCTTTCTTT; D gene: TRBD1; J gene: TRBJ1-1; V gene: TRBV28; clone size: NA
CDR3 protein: CASSSPSNYEQYF; CDR3 DNA: TGTGCCAGCAGCTCTCCGAGTAATTACGAGCAGTACTTC; D gene: NA; J gene: TRBJ2-7; V gene: TRBV5-4; clone size: NA
CDR3 protein: CASSQVGPQGETQYF; CDR3 DNA: TGCGCCAGCAGCCAAGTAGGGCCTCAGGGAGAGACCCAGTACTTC; D gene: NA; J gene: TRBJ2-5; V gene: TRBV4-1; clone size: NA
CDR3 protein: CASSRTGMGSGNTIYF; CDR3 DNA: TGTGCCAGCAGTCGGACAGGGATGGGCTCTGGAAACACCATATATTTT; D gene: TRBD1; J gene: TRBJ1-3; V gene: TRBV27; clone size: NA
CDR3 protein: CASSLSLQGSGEQFF; CDR3 DNA: TGCGCCAGCAGCTTGTCCCTACAGGGATCGGGTGAGCAGTTCTTC; D gene: NA; J gene: TRBJ2-1; V gene: TRBV5-1; clone size: NA
CDR3 protein: CSSAEGTNTEAFF; CDR3 DNA: TGCAGCTCCGCGGAGGGGACCAACACTGAAGCTTTCTTT; D gene: NA; J gene: TRBJ1-1; V gene: TRBV29-1; clone size: NA
CDR3 protein: CSVDGTGGPYEQYF; CDR3 DNA: TGCAGCGTTGATGGGACAGGGGGACCCTACGAGCAGTACTTC; D gene: TRBD1; J gene: TRBJ2-7; V gene: TRBV29-1; clone size: NA
CDR3 protein: CASSLQGEAFF; CDR3 DNA: TGTGCCAGCAGCTTACAGGGCGAAGCTTTCTTT; D gene: NA; J gene: TRBJ1-1; V gene: TRBV11-2; clone size: NA
CDR3 protein: CASRPTGTIGNTIYF; CDR3 DNA: TGTGCCAGCAGGCCGACAGGGACAATCGGAAACACCATATATTTT; D gene: TRBD1; J gene: TRBJ1-3; V gene: TRBV6-5; clone size: NA
CDR3 protein: CASSAILAGERTGELFF; CDR3 DNA: TGTGCCAGCAGCGCCATTCTAGCGGGGGAAAGGACCGGGGAGCTGTTTTTT; D gene: TRBD2; J gene: TRBJ2-2; V gene: TRBV7-9; clone size: once
CDR3 protein: CASSNGVGVRQKLFF; CDR3 DNA: TGTGCCAGTAGTAACGGGGTCGGGGTTCGGCAAAAACTGTTTTTT; D gene: NA; J gene: TRBJ1-4; V gene: TRBV19; clone size: NA
CDR3 protein: CASSPVVDREGTDTQYF; CDR3 DNA: TGTGCCAGCAGCCCCGTCGTGGACAGGGAGGGCACAGATACGCAGTATTTT; D gene: TRBD1; J gene: TRBJ2-3; V gene: TRBV2; clone size: NA
CDR3 protein: CASTTSGYTGELFF; CDR3 DNA: TGTGCCAGTACGACTAGCGGGTACACCGGGGAGCTGTTTTTT; D gene: TRBD2; J gene: TRBJ2-2; V gene: TRBV19; clone size: NA
CDR3 protein: CASSPSSRTSVLYEQYF; CDR3 DNA: TGTGCCAGCAGTCCCAGTTCCCGGACTAGCGTTTTGTACGAGCAGTACTTC; D gene: TRBD2; J gene: TRBJ2-7; V gene: TRBV28; clone size: medium-sized